The present TCR beta chain was sequenced within a study of T-cell reconstitution after alpha-beta-depleted transplantation in children. Study-wide results and limits: Once a year had passed after transplant, T-cell counts and diversity came mostly from newly produced T cells. Several patients had high TCRbeta diversity at day 60; it came from surviving recipient T cells and thymic progenitors. In patients about two months after transplant, alpha-beta T cells reportedly arose from several hundred expanded graft clones.

The library targeted TCRbeta and was prepared with unique molecular identifiers. A single record per CDR3 protein comes from TCRdb applying MiXCR to the PCR reads. This repertoire shows tens of thousands of distinct CDR3 sequences, approximately 6.5% found once; its top ten account for over 25%. The germline V gene has CDR1 LGHNA and CDR2 YNFKEQ. V was shortened by 3 bases and J by 0 bases, with 9 bases between the two germline ends. This CDR3 is 15 amino acids long. Worth noting for this clonotype: Antigen specificity is unknown.

The rearrangement joins TRBV4-2 to TRBJ1-5; unclear D gene. This sample comprised peripheral blood, obtained 60 days after TCRalphabeta/CD19-depleted stem cell transplant. The receptor was isolated from a child under three years old who had a stem cell transplant for acute myeloid leukemia, so the T cells may come from the graft donor. This CDR3 reads CASSQGRYSNQPQHF. In DNA, the CDR3 is TGTGCCAGCAGCCAGGGCAGGTATAGCAATCAGCCCCAGCATTTT.